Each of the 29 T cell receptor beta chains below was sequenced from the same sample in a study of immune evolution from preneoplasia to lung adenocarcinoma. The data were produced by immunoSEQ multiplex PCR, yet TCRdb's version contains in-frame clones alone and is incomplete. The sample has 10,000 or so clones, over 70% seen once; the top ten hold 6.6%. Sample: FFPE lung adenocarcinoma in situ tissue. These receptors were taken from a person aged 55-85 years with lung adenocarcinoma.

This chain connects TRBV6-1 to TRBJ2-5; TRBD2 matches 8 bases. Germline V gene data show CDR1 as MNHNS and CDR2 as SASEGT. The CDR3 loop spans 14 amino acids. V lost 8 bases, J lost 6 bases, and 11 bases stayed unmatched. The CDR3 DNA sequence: TGTGCCAGCTACCCGGGGGGGGTTGAGAAGACCCAGTACTTC. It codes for CASYPGGVEKTQYF.

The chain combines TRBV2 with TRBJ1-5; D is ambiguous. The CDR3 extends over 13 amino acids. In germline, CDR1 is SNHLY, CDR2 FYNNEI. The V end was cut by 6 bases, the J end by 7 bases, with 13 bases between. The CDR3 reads CASRGTGRQPQHF. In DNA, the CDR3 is TGTGCCAGCAGGGGAACCGGGAGGCAGCCCCAGCATTTT.

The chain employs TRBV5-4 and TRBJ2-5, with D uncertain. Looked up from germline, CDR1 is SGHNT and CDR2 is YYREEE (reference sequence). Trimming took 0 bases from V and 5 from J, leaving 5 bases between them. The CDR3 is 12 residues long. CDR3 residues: CASSLDSETQYF. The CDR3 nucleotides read TGTGCCAGCAGCTTGGACAGTGAGACCCAGTACTTC.

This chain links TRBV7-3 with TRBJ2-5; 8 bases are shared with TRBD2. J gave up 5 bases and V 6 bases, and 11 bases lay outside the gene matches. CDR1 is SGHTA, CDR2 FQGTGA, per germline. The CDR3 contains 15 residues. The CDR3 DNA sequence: TGTGCCAGCAGTCCCGGTGGGACTAGTCTGGAGACCCAGTACTTC. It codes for CASSPGGTSLETQYF. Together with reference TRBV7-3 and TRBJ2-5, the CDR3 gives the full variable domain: GAGVSQTPSNKVTEKGKYVELRCDPISGHTALYWYRQSLGQGPEFLIYFQGTGAADDSGLPNDRFFAVRPEGSVSTLKIQRTERGDSAVYLCASSPGGTSLETQYFGPGTRLLVL.

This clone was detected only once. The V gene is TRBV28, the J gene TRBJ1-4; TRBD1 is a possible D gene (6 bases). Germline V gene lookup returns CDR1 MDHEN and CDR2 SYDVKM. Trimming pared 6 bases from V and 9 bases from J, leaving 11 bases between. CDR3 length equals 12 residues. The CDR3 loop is CASRPTGKKLFF. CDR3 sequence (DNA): TGTGCCAGCAGGCCAACAGGGAAAAAACTGTTTTTT. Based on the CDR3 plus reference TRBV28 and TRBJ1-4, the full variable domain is DVKVTQSSRYLVKRTGEKVFLECVQDMDHENMFWYRQDPGLGLRLIYFSYDVKMKEKGDIPEGYSVSREKKERFSLILESASTNQTSMYLCASRPTGKKLFFGSGTQLSVL.

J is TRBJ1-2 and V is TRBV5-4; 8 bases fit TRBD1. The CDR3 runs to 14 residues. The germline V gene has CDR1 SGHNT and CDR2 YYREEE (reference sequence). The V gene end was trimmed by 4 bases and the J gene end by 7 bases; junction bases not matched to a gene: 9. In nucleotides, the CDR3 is TGTGCCAGCAGCGCGGGACAGGATGGTCGTGGCTACACCTTC. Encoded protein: CASSAGQDGRGYTF.

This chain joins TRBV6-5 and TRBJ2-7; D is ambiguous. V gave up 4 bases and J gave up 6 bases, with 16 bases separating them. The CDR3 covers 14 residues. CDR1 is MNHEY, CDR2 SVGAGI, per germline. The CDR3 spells CASSFISQRLEQYF. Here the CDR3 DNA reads TGTGCCAGCAGTTTCATCAGCCAACGGCTCGAGCAGTACTTC.

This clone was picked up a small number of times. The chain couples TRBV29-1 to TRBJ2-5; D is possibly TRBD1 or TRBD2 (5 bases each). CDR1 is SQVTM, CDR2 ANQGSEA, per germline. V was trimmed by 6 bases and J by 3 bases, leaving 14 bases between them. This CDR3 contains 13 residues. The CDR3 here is CSVPTLGEETQYF. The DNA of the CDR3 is TGCAGCGTCCCCACACTAGGGGAAGAGACCCAGTACTTC.

CDR3 sequence: CASSLAGVSQGDYF. CDR3 in DNA: TGCGCCAGCAGCTTGGCGGGGGTCTCCCAGGGTGACTACTTC. V usage is TRBV5-1 and J usage is TRBJ2-5; possible D gene TRBD2, 6 bases. Germline values: CDR1 SGHRS, CDR2 YFSETQ. Trimming pared 0 bases from V and 14 bases from J, leaving 20 bases between. This CDR3 spans 14 amino acids.

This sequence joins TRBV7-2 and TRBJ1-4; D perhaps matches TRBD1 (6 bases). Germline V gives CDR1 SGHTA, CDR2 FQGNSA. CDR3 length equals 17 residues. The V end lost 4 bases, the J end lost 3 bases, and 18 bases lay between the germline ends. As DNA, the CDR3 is TGTGCCAGCAGCTATCCCCCAGGATCAGGGGCTAATGAAAAACTGTTTTTT. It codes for CASSYPPGSGANEKLFF.

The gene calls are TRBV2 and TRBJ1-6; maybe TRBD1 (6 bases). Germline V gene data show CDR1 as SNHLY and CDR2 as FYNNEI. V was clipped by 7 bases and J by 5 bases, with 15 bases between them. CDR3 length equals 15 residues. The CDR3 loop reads CASTAGHLNNSPLHF. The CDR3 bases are TGTGCCAGCACCGCGGGACATCTTAATAATTCACCCCTCCACTTT.

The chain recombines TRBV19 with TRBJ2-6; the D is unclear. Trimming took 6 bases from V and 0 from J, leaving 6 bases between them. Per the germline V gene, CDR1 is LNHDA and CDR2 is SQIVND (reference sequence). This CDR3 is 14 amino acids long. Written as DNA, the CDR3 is TGTGCCAGTAGAGAGAGCTCTGGGGCCAACGTCCTGACTTTC. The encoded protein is CASRESSGANVLTF.

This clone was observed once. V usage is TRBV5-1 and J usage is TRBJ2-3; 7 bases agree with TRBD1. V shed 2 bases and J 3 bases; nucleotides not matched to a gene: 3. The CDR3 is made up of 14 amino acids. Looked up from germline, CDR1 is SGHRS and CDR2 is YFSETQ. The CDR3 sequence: CASSLGGSTDTQYF. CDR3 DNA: TGCGCCAGCAGCTTAGGGGGCAGTACAGATACGCAGTATTTT.

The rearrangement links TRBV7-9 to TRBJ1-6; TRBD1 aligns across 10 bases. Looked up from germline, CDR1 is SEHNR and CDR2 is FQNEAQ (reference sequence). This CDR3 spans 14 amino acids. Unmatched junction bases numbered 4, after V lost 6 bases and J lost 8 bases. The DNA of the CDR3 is TGTGCCAGCAGTGGGGACAGGGGACATTCACCCCTCCACTTT. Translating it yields CASSGDRGHSPLHF.

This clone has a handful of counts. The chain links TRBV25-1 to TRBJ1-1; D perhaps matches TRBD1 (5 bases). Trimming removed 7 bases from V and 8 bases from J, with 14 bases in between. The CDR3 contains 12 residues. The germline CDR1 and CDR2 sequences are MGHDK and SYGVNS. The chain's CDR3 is CASTPGGREAFF. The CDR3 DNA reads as TGTGCCAGCACCCCCGGGGGGAGGGAAGCTTTCTTT.

The CDR3 spells CASSTDLGRGEPQHF. Here the CDR3 DNA reads TGTGCCAGCAGTACAGATTTGGGAAGGGGGGAGCCCCAGCATTTT. This sequence joins TRBV2 and TRBJ1-5, with D possibly matching TRBD1 (6 bases). This CDR3 spans 15 amino acids. The ends were cut back, 5 bases at V and 8 bases at J, with 19 bases in the middle. Germline CDR1 reads SNHLY; CDR2 reads FYNNEI.

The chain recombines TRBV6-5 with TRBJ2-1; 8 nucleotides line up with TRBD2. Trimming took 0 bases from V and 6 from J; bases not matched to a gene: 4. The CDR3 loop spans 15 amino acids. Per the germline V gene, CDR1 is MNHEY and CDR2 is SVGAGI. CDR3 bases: TGTGCCAGCAGTTACTCCCGCCGGGAGGGCAATGAGCAGTTCTTC. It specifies CASSYSRREGNEQFF.

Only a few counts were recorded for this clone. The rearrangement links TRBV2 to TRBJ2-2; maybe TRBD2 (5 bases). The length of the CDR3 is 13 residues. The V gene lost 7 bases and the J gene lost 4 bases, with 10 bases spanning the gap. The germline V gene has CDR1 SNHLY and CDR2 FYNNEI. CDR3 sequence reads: CASTGWPTGELFF. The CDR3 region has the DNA TGTGCCAGCACGGGATGGCCCACCGGGGAGCTGTTTTTT. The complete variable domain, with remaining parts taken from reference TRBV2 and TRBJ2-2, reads EPEVTQTPSHQVTQMGQEVILRCVPISNHLYFYWYRQILGQKVEFLVSFYNNEISEKSEIFDDQFSVERPDGSNFTLKIRSTKLEDSAMYFCASTGWPTGELFFGEGSRLTVL.

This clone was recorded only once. CDR3 in DNA: TGTGCCAGCAGTTTTTCGGGACAGGGAAAGACCCAGTACTTC. Encoded protein: CASSFSGQGKTQYF. The chain employs TRBV5-5 and TRBJ2-5; 9 bases agree with TRBD1. Germline V gene lookup returns CDR1 SGHKS and CDR2 YYEKEE (reference sequence). V lost 5 bases and J lost 6; bases outside the gene matches: 8. The CDR3 runs to 14 residues.

CDR3 in amino acids: CASNPASPYNSPLHF. DNA for the CDR3: TGTGCCAGCAATCCGGCCTCCCCCTATAATTCACCCCTCCACTTT. This sequence joins TRBV27 and TRBJ1-6; unclear D gene. The CDR3 runs to 15 residues. Per the germline V gene, CDR1 is MNHEY and CDR2 is SMNVEV (reference sequence). V was shortened by 7 bases and J by 2 bases, with 12 bases between the two germline ends.

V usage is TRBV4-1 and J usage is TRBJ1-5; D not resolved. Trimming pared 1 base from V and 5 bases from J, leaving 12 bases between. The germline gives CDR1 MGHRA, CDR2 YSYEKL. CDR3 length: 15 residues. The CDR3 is CASSQGANNYQPQHF. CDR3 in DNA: TGCGCCAGCAGCCAAGGGGCCAATAATTATCAGCCCCAGCATTTT.

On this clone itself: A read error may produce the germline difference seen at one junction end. The CDR3 region is CASSLGSNTEAFF. The CDR3 bases are TGCGCCAGCAGCTTAGGGTCGAACACTGAAGCTTTCTTT. The chain combines TRBV7-9 with TRBJ1-1, with D uncertain. The germline V gene encodes CDR1 SEHNR and CDR2 FQNEAQ (reference sequence). The CDR3 loop spans 13 amino acids.

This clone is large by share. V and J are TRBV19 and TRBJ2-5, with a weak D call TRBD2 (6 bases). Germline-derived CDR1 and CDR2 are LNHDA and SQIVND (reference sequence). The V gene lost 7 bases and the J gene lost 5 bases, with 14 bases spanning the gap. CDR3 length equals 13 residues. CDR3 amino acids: CASTASRGETQYF. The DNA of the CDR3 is TGTGCCAGTACTGCCTCCCGGGGGGAGACCCAGTACTTC.

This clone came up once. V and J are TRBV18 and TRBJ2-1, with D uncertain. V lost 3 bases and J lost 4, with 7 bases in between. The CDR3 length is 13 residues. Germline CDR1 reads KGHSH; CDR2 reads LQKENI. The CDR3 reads CASSPSEYNEQFF. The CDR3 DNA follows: TGTGCCAGCTCACCGAGTGAGTACAATGAGCAGTTCTTC.

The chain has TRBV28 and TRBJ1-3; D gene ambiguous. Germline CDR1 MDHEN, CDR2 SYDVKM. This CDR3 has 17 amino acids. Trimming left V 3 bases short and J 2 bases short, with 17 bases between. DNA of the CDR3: TGTGCCAGCAGTTTCGTTGGCGCGGGGAAAGCTGGAAACACCATATATTTT. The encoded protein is CASSFVGAGKAGNTIYF. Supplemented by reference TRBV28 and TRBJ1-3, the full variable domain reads DVKVTQSSRYLVKRTGEKVFLECVQDMDHENMFWYRQDPGLGLRLIYFSYDVKMKEKGDIPEGYSVSREKKERFSLILESASTNQTSMYLCASSFVGAGKAGNTIYFGEGSWLTVV.

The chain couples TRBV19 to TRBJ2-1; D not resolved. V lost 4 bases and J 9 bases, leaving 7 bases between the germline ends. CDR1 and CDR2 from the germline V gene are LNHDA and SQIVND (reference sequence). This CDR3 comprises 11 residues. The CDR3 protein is CASSTSGEQFF. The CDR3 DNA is TGTGCCAGTAGTACCTCAGGTGAGCAGTTCTTC.

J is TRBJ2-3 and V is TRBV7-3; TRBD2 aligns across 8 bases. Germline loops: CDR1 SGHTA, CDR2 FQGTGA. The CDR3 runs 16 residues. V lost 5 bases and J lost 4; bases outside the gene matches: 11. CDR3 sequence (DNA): TGTGCCAGCAGCCCTCCGGGGGGGGGCGGCGCAGATACGCAGTATTTT. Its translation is CASSPPGGGGADTQYF.

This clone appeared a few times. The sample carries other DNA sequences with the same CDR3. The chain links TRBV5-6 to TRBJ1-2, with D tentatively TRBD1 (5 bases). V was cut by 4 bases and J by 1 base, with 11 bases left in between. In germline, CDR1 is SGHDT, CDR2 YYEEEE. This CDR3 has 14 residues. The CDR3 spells CASSLYDSNYGYTF. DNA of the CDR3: TGTGCCAGCAGCCTCTACGACAGTAACTATGGCTACACCTTC.

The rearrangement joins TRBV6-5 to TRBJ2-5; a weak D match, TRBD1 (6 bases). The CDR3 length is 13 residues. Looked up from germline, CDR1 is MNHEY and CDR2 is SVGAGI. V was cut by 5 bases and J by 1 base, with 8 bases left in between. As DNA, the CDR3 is TGTGCCAGCAGTCCGACAGGCCAAGAGACCCAGTACTTC. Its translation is CASSPTGQETQYF.